Listed below are T cell receptor beta chains from one sample, sequenced in a study of T cells after yellow fever vaccination. From the 5' RACE reads, TCRdb called clonotypes with MiXCR, one entry per CDR3 protein. Here the sample spans 450,000 to 550,000 distinct CDR3 sequences, about a fifth being singletons. The sequencing used PBMCs, collected less than 25 days after the first yellow fever vaccination. These receptors all come from a man between 18 and 29 years old who received the YFV17D yellow fever vaccine. Both conserved end residues are part of each CDR3. Each record gives: D gene, J gene, V gene, clone size, CDR3 DNA, CDR3 protein. The D gene is left open where the match is weak. Clone size appears in some rows only: once, few, many, or a class for an expanded clone.

NA	TRBJ2-1	TRBV12-3/TRBV12-4	few	TGTGCCAGCAGTCCCAGGGCCCTAGATTACAATGAGCAGTTCTTC	CASSPRALDYNEQFF
TRBD1	TRBJ2-1	TRBV24-1	few	TGTGCCACCAGTGCCGAAACCGGGACAGGGATCTACAATGAGCAGTTCTTC	CATSAETGTGIYNEQFF
NA	TRBJ2-7	TRBV27	NA	TGTGCCAGCAGTTTTGCCCAGGGCAATGGGCAGTACTTC	CASSFAQGNGQYF
NA	TRBJ1-2	TRBV5-4	NA	TGTGCCAGCAGCTCCGGGACCTGGAATGGCTACACCTTC	CASSSGTWNGYTF
TRBD1	TRBJ1-5	TRBV6-5	few	TGTGCCAGCAGTTACTCGAACAGGGGTGGACAGCCCCAGCATTTT	CASSYSNRGGQPQHF
NA	TRBJ2-1	TRBV12-3/TRBV12-4	few	TGTGCCACCCAGTTGCGGGGCCGAAACAATGAGCAGTTCTTC	CATQLRGRNNEQFF
NA	TRBJ2-3	TRBV28	many	TGTGCCAGCAGAGGGGTCCTCACAGATACGCAGTATTTT	CASRGVLTDTQYF
NA	TRBJ2-1	TRBV10-2	NA	TGCGCCAGCAGTGAGTCGGTGCGTAATGAGCAGTTCTTC	CASSESVRNEQFF
NA	TRBJ2-3	TRBV20-1	few	TGCAGTGCGGCCCGGGACCTCCAGTATTTT	CSAARDLQYF
TRBD1	TRBJ1-3	TRBV29-1	NA	TGCAGCGTTGAATGGCAGGGGGCTGGAAACACCATATATTTT	CSVEWQGAGNTIYF
NA	TRBJ2-5	TRBV5-1	NA	TGCGCCAGCAGATCAGGTTTCCAAGAGACCCAGTACTTC	CASRSGFQETQYF
NA	TRBJ2-1	TRBV20-1	NA	TGCAGTGCTACGGTCCCACTGGGGGACAATGAGCAGTTCTTC	CSATVPLGDNEQFF